The source of this TCR beta chain is a study of blood T cell repertoires in COVID-19. About the study: COVID-19 samples collected from the United States, Italy and Spain covered acute and convalescent phases. T cells, B-cell-depleted T cells, or PBMCs supplied cDNA or gDNA.

With 5 bases removed from V and 0 bases from J, the gap between germline ends came to 17 bases. This CDR3 is built from 16 residues. Per germline, CDR1 SGHTA and CDR2 FQGNSA. Under the authors' procedure: For nucleated cells, counts were estimated from reference gene primer amplification. The assay was immunoSEQ multiplex PCR, and TCRdb's table has in-frame clones only and misses some. V and J calls and clone size are copied from that table; D and trimming were computed from the DNA. Here the sample spans 180,000 or so clones, more than 65% being singletons. The genes are TRBV7-2 and TRBJ2-7; D is possibly TRBD2 (6 bases). The sequencing input was peripheral blood. This TCR was sampled from a human donor with acute or convalescent COVID-19. The donor label of this sample is uncertain. In DNA form, the CDR3 reads TGTGCCAGCAGCGGTCAGGGAGGTGGGGTCTCCTACGAGCAGTACTTC. It codes for CASSGQGGGVSYEQYF.